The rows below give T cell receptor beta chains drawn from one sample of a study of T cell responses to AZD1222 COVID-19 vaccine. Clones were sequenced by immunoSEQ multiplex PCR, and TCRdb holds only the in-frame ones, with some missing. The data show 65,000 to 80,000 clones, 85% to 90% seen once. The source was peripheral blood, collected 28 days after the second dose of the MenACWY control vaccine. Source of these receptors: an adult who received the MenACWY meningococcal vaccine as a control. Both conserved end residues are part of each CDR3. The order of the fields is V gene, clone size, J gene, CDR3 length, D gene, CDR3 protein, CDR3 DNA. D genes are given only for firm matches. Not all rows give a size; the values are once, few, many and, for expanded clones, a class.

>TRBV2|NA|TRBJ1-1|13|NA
CASRGDINTEAFF
TGTGCCAGCAGGGGAGACATTAACACTGAAGCTTTCTTT
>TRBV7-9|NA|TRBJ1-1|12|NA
CASSLVNTEAFF
TGTGCCAGCAGCTTAGTGAACACTGAAGCTTTCTTT
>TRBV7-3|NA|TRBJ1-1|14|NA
CASSLTGRGTEAFF
TGTGCCAGCAGCTTAACAGGGAGAGGAACTGAAGCTTTCTTT
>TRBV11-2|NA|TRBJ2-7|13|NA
CASSLVPNYEQYF
TGTGCCAGCAGCTTAGTCCCGAACTACGAGCAGTACTTC
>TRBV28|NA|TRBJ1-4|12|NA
CATRGNNEKLFF
TGTGCCACACGGGGGAATAATGAAAAACTGTTTTTT
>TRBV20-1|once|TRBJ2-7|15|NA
CSASVGQGGPYEQYF
TGCAGTGCTAGTGTGGGCCAGGGTGGCCCCTACGAGCAGTACTTC
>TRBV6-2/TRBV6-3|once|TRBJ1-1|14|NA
CASTYRSLNTEAFF
TGTGCCAGCACTTACAGGAGTCTGAACACTGAAGCTTTCTTT
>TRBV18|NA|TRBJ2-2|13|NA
CASSLSDTGELFF
TGTGCCAGCTCACTGTCGGACACCGGGGAGCTGTTTTTT
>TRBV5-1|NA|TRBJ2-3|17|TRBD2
CASSPGLAGGVADTQYF
TGCGCCAGCAGCCCGGGACTAGCGGGAGGAGTAGCAGATACGCAGTATTTT
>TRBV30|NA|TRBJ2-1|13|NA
CAWARTVYNEQFF
TGTGCCTGGGCTAGGACGGTCTACAATGAGCAGTTCTTC
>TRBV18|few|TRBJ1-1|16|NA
CASSPTSTTFETEAFF
TGTGCCAGCTCACCAACGTCGACCACCTTCGAAACTGAAGCTTTCTTT
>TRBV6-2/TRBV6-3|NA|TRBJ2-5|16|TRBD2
CASSPFDPSGSETQYF
TGTGCCAGCAGTCCCTTTGACCCTAGCGGATCAGAGACCCAGTACTTC
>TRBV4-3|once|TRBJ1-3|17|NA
CASSQHAGDSFGNTIYF
TGCGCCAGCAGCCAACATGCAGGGGATTCCTTTGGAAACACCATATATTTT
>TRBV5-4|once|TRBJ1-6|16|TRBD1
CASSSSYGTDNSPLHF
TGTGCCAGCAGCTCCAGCTATGGGACAGATAATTCACCCCTCCACTTT
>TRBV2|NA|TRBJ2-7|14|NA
CASFKEVLADEQYF
TGTGCCAGCTTCAAGGAGGTACTAGCAGACGAGCAGTACTTC
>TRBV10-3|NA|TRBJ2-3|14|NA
CAISVSGLTDTQYF
TGTGCCATCAGTGTGTCCGGTTTGACAGATACGCAGTATTTT
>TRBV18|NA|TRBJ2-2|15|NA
CASSPEQVAPGELFF
TGTGCCAGCTCACCAGAACAGGTTGCCCCCGGGGAGCTGTTTTTT
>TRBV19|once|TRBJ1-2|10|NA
CATRRDGYTF
TGTGCCACCAGGAGGGACGGCTACACCTTC
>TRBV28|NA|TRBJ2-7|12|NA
CASSLGFYEQYF
TGTGCCAGCAGTCTAGGCTTCTACGAGCAGTACTTC
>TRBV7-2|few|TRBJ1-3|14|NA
CASSLGTASHTIYF
TGTGCCAGCAGCTTAGGGACAGCGAGCCACACCATATATTTT
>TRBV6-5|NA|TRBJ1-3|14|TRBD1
CASSLRGNGNTIYF
TGTGCCAGCAGCCTCAGGGGGAATGGAAACACCATATATTTT
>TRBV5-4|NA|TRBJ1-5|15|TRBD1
CASSSGTGGNQPQHF
TGTGCCAGCAGCTCCGGGACAGGAGGCAATCAGCCCCAGCATTTT
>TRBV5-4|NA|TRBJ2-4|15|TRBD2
CASSLSGISKNIQYF
TGTGCCAGCAGCCTGAGCGGGATATCCAAAAACATTCAGTACTTC
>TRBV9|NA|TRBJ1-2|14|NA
CASSPGGPPRGYTF
TGTGCCAGCAGCCCCGGGGGACCCCCACGAGGCTACACCTTC
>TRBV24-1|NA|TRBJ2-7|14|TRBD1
CATSDPGQGYEQYF
TGTGCCACCAGTGATCCGGGACAGGGCTACGAGCAGTACTTC
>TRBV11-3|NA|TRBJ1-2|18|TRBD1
CASSLEGQGRPSNYGYTF
TGTGCCAGCAGCTTAGAGGGACAGGGACGGCCCTCTAACTATGGCTACACCTTC
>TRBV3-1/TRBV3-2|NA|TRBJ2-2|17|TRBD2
CASSQARTSDNTGELFF
TGTGCCAGCAGCCAAGCCCGGACTAGTGACAACACCGGGGAGCTGTTTTTT
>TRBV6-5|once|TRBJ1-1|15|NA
CASSLAHSPNTEAFF
TGTGCCAGCAGTTTAGCACACTCTCCGAACACTGAAGCTTTCTTT